The sequence of this T cell receptor beta chain was determined in a study of OX40 agonist ivuxolimab in advanced cancers. Across the study: At doses from 0.01 to 10 mg/kg, patients were given intravenous ivuxolimab every 2 weeks.

TCRdb's copy holds only in-frame clones and misses some; the assay was immunoSEQ multiplex PCR. Of 35,000 to 50,000 clones in the sample, approximately 86% are singletons; the top ten hold about 13%. This CDR3 spans 17 amino acids. Trimming shortened V by 4 bases and J by 0 bases, and 16 bases separated the two germline ends. Germline V CDR1 and CDR2: SGHAT, FQNNGV. The sequence came from an adult with an advanced solid tumor such as melanoma, head and neck, liver or kidney cancer. The specimen comprised CD4+ or CD8+ T cells sorted from blood, sampled in a trial of the OX40 agonist ivuxolimab. V is TRBV11-2 and J is TRBJ1-5; possibly TRBD1 for D (5 bases). The CDR3 bases are TGTGCCAGCAGCTCGGGAGCGGGACGGTATAGCAATCAGCCCCAGCATTTT. This sequence encodes CASSSGAGRYSNQPQHF.